Presented here are 23 T cell receptor beta chains from one specimen sequenced in a study of spatial heterogeneity in lung cancer. Time point here: sample taken at primary tumor resection. In TCRdb, the 5' RACE reads were re-called with MiXCR into one record per CDR3 protein. Here the sample spans 55,000 to 70,000 distinct CDR3 sequences, 6.3% being singletons. Sequenced here: PBMCs, sampled at surgery. Receptors originate from a female donor with early-stage non-small cell lung cancer.

This clonotype showed up just a few times. CDR3 sequence reads: CASSLWVNQPQHF. CDR3 coding DNA: TGTGCCAGCAGCTTATGGGTGAATCAGCCCCAGCATTTT. The rearrangement uses TRBV7-3 and TRBJ1-5; D is ambiguous. The V end was cut by 2 bases, the J end by 4 bases, with 6 bases between. The CDR3 consists of 13 residues. Germline assignment: CDR1 SGHTA and CDR2 FQGTGA.

This clonotype was detected ten times or more. The rearrangement uses TRBV12-3 or TRBV12-4 and TRBJ1-5, with D possibly TRBD1 on 6 matching bases. This CDR3 region has 13 residues. V was shortened by 6 bases and J by 5 bases, with 11 bases between the two germline ends. In DNA, the CDR3 is TGTGCCAGCAGCACGGACAGCGATCAGCCCCAGCATTTT. Translated, it gives CASSTDSDQPQHF.

The CDR3 is CASKLTRVSTDTQYF. The CDR3 DNA reads TGTGCCAGCAAACTTACCAGGGTCAGCACAGATACGCAGTATTTT. The V and J genes are TRBV5-6 and TRBJ2-3, with a tentative D call TRBD1 (5 bases). Per the germline V gene, CDR1 is SGHDT and CDR2 is YYEEEE. V gave up 6 bases and J gave up 0 bases, with 14 bases separating them. The CDR3 contains 15 residues. Full variable domain (remainder filled in from reference TRBV5-6 and TRBJ2-3): DAGVTQSPTHLIKTRGQQVTLRCSPKSGHDTVSWYQQALGQGPQFIFQYYEEEERQRGNFPDRFSGHQFPNYSSELNVNALLLGDSALYLCASKLTRVSTDTQYFGPGTRLTVL.

This clonotype was recorded at least ten times. The chain couples TRBV5-4 to TRBJ2-5; TRBD2 matches at 7 bases. This CDR3 region has 15 residues. Germline loops: CDR1 SGHNT, CDR2 YYREEE (reference sequence). V lost 4 bases to trimming and J lost 2 bases; unmatched junction nucleotides: 8. CDR3 region: CASSPGGEGQETQYF. CDR3 bases: TGTGCCAGCAGCCCTGGGGGGGAAGGACAAGAGACCCAGTACTTC. Based on the CDR3 plus reference TRBV5-4 and TRBJ2-5, the full variable domain is ETGVTQSPTHLIKTRGQQVTLRCSSQSGHNTVSWYQQALGQGPQFIFQYYREEENGRGNFPPRFSGLQFPNYSSELNVNALELDDSALYLCASSPGGEGQETQYFGPGTRLLVL.

The chain employs TRBV7-9 and TRBJ2-2; no clear D. Germline CDR1 is SEHNR and CDR2 is FQNEAQ (reference sequence). CDR3 length: 13 residues. V was pared by 3 bases and J by 6 bases, with 8 bases between. CDR3 bases: TGTGCCAGCAGCTTCTCGGGTCCCGGGGAGCTGTTTTTT. Protein product: CASSFSGPGELFF.

This clonotype occurred many times. The chain joins TRBV3-1 to TRBJ1-2; D not resolved. Per the germline V gene, CDR1 is LGHDT and CDR2 is YNNKEL (reference sequence). The V end was cut by 1 base, the J end by 2 bases, with 11 bases between. This CDR3 region has 15 residues. For the CDR3, the DNA is TGTGCCAGCAGCCAAGTTCCCGACGGGAACTATGGCTACACCTTC. Protein product: CASSQVPDGNYGYTF.

This clonotype was seen repeatedly, ten times or more. The chain links TRBV5-4 to TRBJ2-1, with D uncertain. The CDR3 has 13 amino acids. V gave up 4 bases and J gave up 8 bases, with 13 bases separating them. Germline V gene data show CDR1 as SGHNT and CDR2 as YYREEE (reference sequence). DNA of the CDR3: TGTGCCAGCAGCCTACGGTCTCAGGATGAGCAGTTCTTC. This sequence encodes CASSLRSQDEQFF.

This clonotype was observed many times. The rearrangement uses TRBV20-1 and TRBJ2-3, with TRBD2 matching 14 bases. CDR1 and CDR2 from the germline V gene are DFQATT and SNEGSKA (reference sequence). This CDR3 is 12 amino acids long. V shed 6 bases and J 15 bases; nucleotides not matched to a gene: 8. The CDR3 DNA reads TGCAGTGCCGGCCCCGGGACTAGCGGGGGTTATTTT. It is translated as CSAGPGTSGGYF.

This sequence joins TRBV7-2 and TRBJ1-1; possibly TRBD1 for D (5 bases). CDR1 is SGHTA, CDR2 FQGNSA, per germline. V lost 8 bases to trimming and J lost 1 base, with 11 bases between them. This CDR3 spans 13 amino acids. The DNA for the CDR3 is TGTGCCAGCGGGAGGGGACGGAACACTGAAGCTTTCTTT. It yields the protein CASGRGRNTEAFF.

As concerns this clonotype: Germline is not matched at one junction end, which may reflect a read error. The chain has TRBV20-1 and TRBJ2-1; TRBD2 matches at 8 bases. Germline lookup yields CDR1 DFQATT and CDR2 SNEGSKA (reference sequence). The CDR3 length is 12 residues. The CDR3 region has the DNA TGCAGAGCTAGATCCCGGGAGGGTGAGCAGTTCTTC. Its protein product is CRARSREGEQFF.

This clonotype was counted ten times or more. The J gene is TRBJ2-3, the V gene TRBV29-1; D is possibly TRBD2 (7 bases). Germline V gene sequence: CDR1 SQVTM, CDR2 ANQGSEA. There are 14 residues in the CDR3. The ends were cut back, 7 bases at V and 2 bases at J, with 16 bases in the middle. The CDR3 nucleotides read TGCAGCGCAGAGTTAGGGGGGGCCACAGATACGCAGTATTTT. Amino acid sequence: CSAELGGATDTQYF.

This clonotype was picked up a small number of times. The genes are TRBV15 and TRBJ1-1; the match to TRBD1 covers 8 bases. The CDR3 has 16 amino acids. The junction had 4 bases not matched to a gene; V was cut back by 1 base and J by 0 bases. CDR1 is LNHNV, CDR2 YYDKDF, per germline (reference sequence). CDR3 residues: CATSRAGGGMNTEAFF. The CDR3 bases are TGTGCCACCAGCAGAGCAGGGGGCGGGATGAACACTGAAGCTTTCTTT.

J is TRBJ2-4 and V is TRBV4-2, with 10 bases fitting TRBD1. The CDR3 contains 18 residues. The germline CDR1 and CDR2 sequences are LGHNA and YNFKEQ. The junction had 6 bases not matched to a gene; V was cut back by 1 base and J by 0 bases. The CDR3 here is CASSQVGGQGVAKNIQYF. The CDR3, as DNA: TGTGCCAGCAGCCAAGTGGGTGGACAGGGGGTAGCCAAAAACATTCAGTACTTC.

This clonotype was detected only a few times. Without the conserved terminal phenylalanine or tryptophan, this CDR3 likely stems from a read error. No DNA is shown, since the ends of the CDR3 on it are uncertain; the CDR3 is the one TCRdb lists. The chain combines TRBV20-1 with TRBJ2-5; the DNA was not compared with TRBD2, the D call given in the table. The CDR3 comprises 11 residues, both ends counted. CDR1 and CDR2 from the germline V gene are DFQATT and SNEGSKA (reference sequence). CDR3 residues: CSATAGPRVGL.

J is TRBJ2-1 and V is TRBV20-1; possibly TRBD1 or TRBD2 for D (7 bases each). The V end lost 2 bases, the J end lost 5 bases, and 16 bases lay between the germline ends. The CDR3 is 15 amino acids. Germline V gene lookup returns CDR1 DFQATT and CDR2 SNEGSKA (reference sequence). CDR3: CSARSGEGTDNEQFF. In DNA form, the CDR3 reads TGCAGTGCTAGATCAGGGGAGGGGACAGACAATGAGCAGTTCTTC.

This clonotype was counted ten times or more. This rearrangement joins TRBV7-9 to TRBJ2-3; no reliable D call. CDR1 and CDR2 from the germline V gene are SEHNR and FQNEAQ (reference sequence). V gave up 1 base and J gave up 1 base, with 6 bases separating them. There are 14 residues in the CDR3. CDR3 amino acids: CASSLESRTDTQYF. CDR3 coding DNA: TGTGCCAGCAGCTTAGAGTCCCGCACAGATACGCAGTATTTT.

This clonotype was recorded many times. The chain couples TRBV5-1 to TRBJ2-7, with D maybe TRBD1 (6 bases). This CDR3 has 14 residues. The ends were cut back, 0 bases at V and 5 bases at J, with 12 bases in the middle. Germline V gene sequence: CDR1 SGHRS, CDR2 YFSETQ. The CDR3 region is CASSLDGRGDEQYF. In DNA form, the CDR3 reads TGCGCCAGCAGCTTGGATGGCAGGGGAGACGAGCAGTACTTC.

The rearrangement joins TRBV7-6 to TRBJ2-5; TRBD2 matches at 8 bases. Trimming at V came to 5 bases and at J to 1 base, leaving 3 bases not matched to a gene. The germline V gene has CDR1 SGHVS and CDR2 FNYEAQ. The CDR3 consists of 14 residues. CDR3 in DNA: TGTGCCAGCAGCCGGGGGGGGCTCCAAGAGACCCAGTACTTC. Residues: CASSRGGLQETQYF.

This CDR3 is CSAGPSVNTEAFF. The CDR3 nucleotides read TGCAGTGCTGGGCCTAGTGTGAACACTGAAGCTTTCTTT. The chain carries TRBV20-1 and TRBJ1-1; D gene unclear. The CDR3 sequence is 13 residues long. The V gene lost 5 bases and the J gene lost 0 bases, with 10 bases spanning the gap. Germline lookup yields CDR1 DFQATT and CDR2 SNEGSKA (reference sequence).

The table lists this clonotype with a few counts. The genes are TRBV6-1 and TRBJ2-7; 9 bases fit TRBD1. With V trimmed by 8 bases and J by 3 bases, 2 bases remained unmatched. The CDR3 length is 12 residues. Germline V gene data show CDR1 as MNHNS and CDR2 as SASEGT. CDR3 bases: TGTGCCAGCCGGGACAGGGTCTACGAGCAGTACTTC. It encodes CASRDRVYEQYF.

The chain carries TRBV2 and TRBJ2-6; D gene uncertain. With 2 bases removed from V and 4 bases from J, the gap between germline ends came to 9 bases. The CDR3 is made up of 15 amino acids. The germline V gene encodes CDR1 SNHLY and CDR2 FYNNEI. The CDR3 is CASSESVKGANVLTF. In nucleotides, the CDR3 is TGTGCCAGCAGTGAATCAGTGAAGGGGGCCAACGTCCTGACTTTC.

This clonotype has ten or more counts. The gene calls are TRBV5-1 and TRBJ2-7, with TRBD1 matching 9 bases. The CDR3 covers 15 residues. Germline trimming cut 0 bases from V and 2 bases from J; bases unmatched to any gene: 3. Germline V gene sequence: CDR1 SGHRS, CDR2 YFSETQ. CDR3 coding DNA: TGCGCCAGCAGCTTGGACGGGACAGGGACCTACGAGCAGTACTTC. Translated: CASSLDGTGTYEQYF.

Comment on this clonotype: It may be a read error: a sequence one base away is much more abundant. The rearrangement links TRBV20-1 to TRBJ2-7; 10 bases line up with TRBD1. The CDR3 extends over 14 amino acids. From germline, CDR1 is DFQATT and CDR2 SNEGSKA (reference sequence). This chain's CDR3 is CGALKGQGLPEQYF. The CDR3 DNA follows: TGCGGTGCCCTCAAGGGACAGGGGTTACCCGAGCAGTACTTC.